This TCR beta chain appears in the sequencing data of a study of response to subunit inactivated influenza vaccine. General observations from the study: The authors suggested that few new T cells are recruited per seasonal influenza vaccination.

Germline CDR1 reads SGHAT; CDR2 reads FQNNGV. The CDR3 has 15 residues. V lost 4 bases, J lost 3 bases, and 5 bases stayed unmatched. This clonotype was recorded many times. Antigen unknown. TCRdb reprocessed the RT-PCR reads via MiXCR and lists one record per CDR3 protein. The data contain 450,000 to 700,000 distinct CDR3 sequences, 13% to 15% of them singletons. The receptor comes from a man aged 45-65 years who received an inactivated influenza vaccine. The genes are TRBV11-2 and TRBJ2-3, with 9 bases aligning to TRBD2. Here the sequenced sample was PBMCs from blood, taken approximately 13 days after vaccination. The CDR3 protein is CASSSRLADTDTQYF. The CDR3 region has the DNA TGTGCCAGCAGCTCCAGACTAGCGGATACAGATACGCAGTATTTT.